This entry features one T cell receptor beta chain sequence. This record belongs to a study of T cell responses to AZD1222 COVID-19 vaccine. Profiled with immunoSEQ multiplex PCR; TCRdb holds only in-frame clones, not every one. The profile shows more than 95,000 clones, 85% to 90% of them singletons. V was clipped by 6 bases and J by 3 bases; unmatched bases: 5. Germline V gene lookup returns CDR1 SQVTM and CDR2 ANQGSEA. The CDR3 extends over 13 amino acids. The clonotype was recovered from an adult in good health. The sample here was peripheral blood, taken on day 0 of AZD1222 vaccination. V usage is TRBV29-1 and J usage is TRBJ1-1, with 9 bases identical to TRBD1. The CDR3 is CSVTGGTDTEAFF. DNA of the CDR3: TGCAGCGTAACAGGGGGCACGGACACTGAAGCTTTCTTT.